This TCR beta chain emerged from a study of PD-L1 blockade in urothelial cancer. Study-level information: Analysis of blood occurred 3 weeks (second dose) and 6 weeks after treatment start. Median blood clonality was roughly 0.087, with tens of thousands of unique TCRs. Study-level points and caveats: Durable-benefit patients expanded tumor-associated blood clones more at 3 weeks.

Comment on this clone: The antigen is unknown.

Locally advanced or metastatic urothelial carcinoma was present in patients. Trimming pared 1 base from V and 3 bases from J, leaving 12 bases between. Germline V gives CDR1 MGHRA, CDR2 YSYEKL. This CDR3 comprises 15 residues. Only in-frame clones appear in the TCRdb table, and some are missing; sequencing was by immunoSEQ multiplex PCR. This sample has roughly 29,000 clones, with roughly 80% found just once. V gene TRBV4-1 combines with J gene TRBJ1-2; TRBD1 is a possible D gene (6 bases). The specimen comprised PBMCs, sampled around atezolizumab (anti-PD-L1) treatment. This TCR derives from a man aged 45-65 years with urothelial cancer. The CDR3 DNA is TGCGCCAGCAGCCAAGTAGTGGGGGCGGACTATGGCTACACCTTC. Its translation: CASSQVVGADYGYTF.